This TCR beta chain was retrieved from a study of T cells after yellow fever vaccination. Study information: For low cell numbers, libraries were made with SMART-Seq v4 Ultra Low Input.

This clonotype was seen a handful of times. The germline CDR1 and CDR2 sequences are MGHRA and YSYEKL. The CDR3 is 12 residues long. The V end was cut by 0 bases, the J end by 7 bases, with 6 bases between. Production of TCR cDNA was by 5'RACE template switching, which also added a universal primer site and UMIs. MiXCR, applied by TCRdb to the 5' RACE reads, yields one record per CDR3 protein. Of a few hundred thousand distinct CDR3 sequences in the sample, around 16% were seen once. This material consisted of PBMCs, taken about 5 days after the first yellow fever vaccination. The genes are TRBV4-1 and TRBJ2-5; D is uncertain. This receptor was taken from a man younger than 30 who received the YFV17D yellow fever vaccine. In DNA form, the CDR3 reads TGCGCCAGCAGCCAAGAGTATGGGACCCAGTACTTC. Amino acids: CASSQEYGTQYF.